This T cell receptor beta chain was recovered during a study of prognosis after radiotherapy for stage I lung cancer. In the study overall: The patient group consisted of around 14 men and about 6 women whose ages spanned about 53 to 95, median 74.5 years.

Study-wide results and limits: Any tumor specificity that the expanded TCR clones may have had was not determined. Once stereotactic body radiation therapy had been given, unique TCR clone counts fell, with a median of roughly 9,300 versus 7,200.

Two rounds of multiplex PCR amplified TCR beta CDR3 from genomic DNA. Gene-specific primers for each TRBV and TRBJ gene drove first-round PCR. TCRdb used MiXCR to reprocess the multiplex PCR reads, holding one entry per CDR3 protein. The data show about 47,000 distinct CDR3 sequences, under 45% seen once. Ten or more counts support this clonotype. The antigen remains unidentified. Investigators drew about 6 milliliters of peripheral blood at each of two time points. The CDR3 totals 17 residues. V shed 2 bases, J shed 6 bases, and the junction held 6 bases outside the gene matches. Germline assignment: CDR1 KGHDR and CDR2 SFDVKD.

Sequencing was performed on PBMCs, taken before or after stereotactic body radiation therapy (not recorded which). The chain combines TRBV24-1 with TRBJ2-1, with 13 bases that match TRBD2. The receptor was derived from a donor at least 50 years old with non-small cell lung cancer. Here the CDR3 reads CATSDSGRTSGGNEQFF. CDR3 nucleotide sequence: TGTGCCACCAGTGATTCCGGGCGGACTAGCGGGGGCAATGAGCAGTTCTTC.